This is a list of T cell receptor beta chains from one sample in a study of T-cell reconstitution after alpha-beta-depleted transplantation in children. TCRdb reprocessed the PCR reads via MiXCR and lists one record per CDR3 protein. The repertoire holds about 980,000 distinct CDR3 sequences, with roughly 29% as singletons. Source: PBMCs, mostly from graft donor cells, taken 360 days after TCRalphabeta/CD19-depleted stem cell transplant. These receptors originate from a boy in the first two years of life who had a stem cell transplant for SCID, so the T cells may come from the graft donor. CDR3s include the opening cysteine and the closing phenylalanine or tryptophan. A D gene is named only where the DNA matches it firmly. Not all rows give a size; the values are once, few, many and, for expanded clones, a class.

clone_size	v_call	j_call	d_call	cdr3_nt	cdr3_aa
NA	TRBV15	TRBJ2-7	NA	TGTGCCACCAGCAAGGGCCTACGACGACGCGAGCAGTACTTC	CATSKGLRRREQYF
NA	TRBV18	TRBJ2-1	NA	TGTGCCAGCTCACCTAGGACTCTCCAAAAACCTTACAATGAGCAGTTCTTC	CASSPRTLQKPYNEQFF
NA	TRBV5-6	TRBJ2-5	NA	TGTGCCAGCAGCTTAGGGTCAAAGTACCAAGAGACCCAGTACTTC	CASSLGSKYQETQYF
few	TRBV5-1	TRBJ2-5	NA	TGCGCCAGCAGCTTGGGTTCAGGGCCGGGACCACCAGAGACCCAGTACTTC	CASSLGSGPGPPETQYF
few	TRBV5-1	TRBJ2-2	NA	TGCGCCAGCAGCTTACGGACAGAACCCACCGGGGAGCTGTTTTTT	CASSLRTEPTGELFF
NA	TRBV28	TRBJ2-1	NA	TGTGCCAGCAGCCGGGACTGGAGCTCCTACAATGAGCAGTTCTTC	CASSRDWSSYNEQFF
few	TRBV2	TRBJ2-3	NA	TGTGCCAACGAGGGGGGCCGCCTCATGGATACGCAGTATTTT	CANEGGRLMDTQYF
NA	TRBV25-1	TRBJ1-5	TRBD1	TGTGCCAGCAGCTTGACAGGGGAGACCCAGCCCCAGCATTTT	CASSLTGETQPQHF
NA	TRBV4-1	TRBJ2-1	TRBD1	TGCGCCAGCAGCCGGGGACAGGGTTGGGACAATGAGCAGTTCTTC	CASSRGQGWDNEQFF
few	TRBV12-3/TRBV12-4	TRBJ2-1	NA	TGTGCCAGCAGTCCCGCGCCAAGGAGGAATGAGCAGTTCTTC	CASSPAPRRNEQFF